This T cell receptor beta chain was documented in a study of cytomegalovirus exposure and HLA in healthy donors. Study details: Within an early data release were tens of millions of unique TCRs drawn from HLA-typed donors.

Germline CDR1 is SEHNR and CDR2 is FQNEAQ (reference sequence). V was clipped by 1 base and J by 9 bases; unmatched bases: 4. The CDR3 runs to 15 residues. Findings and caveats of the study: Common viral pathogens were later found to be apparently linked to several of the most significant clusters.

The study ran its PCR with 60 Vbeta and 13 Jbeta primers. Original analysis: Roughly 10 million shared chains were among the roughly 78 million unique TCR beta chains that a later analysis counted. Assay: immunoSEQ multiplex PCR; the TCRdb copy retains only in-frame clones and omits some. The DNA was the basis for D and trimming; V, J and clone size are from that table. The sample includes about 51,000 clones, around 81% of them seen just once. Of note for this clone: Its specificity is not known.

The clonotype was recovered from a boy younger than 18 in good health and CMV-seropositive. The chain employs TRBV7-9 and TRBJ2-1; TRBD1 aligns across 12 bases. Sequencing was carried out using PBMCs. The CDR3 region has the DNA TGTGCCAGCAGCTTAGGGGGACAGGGGGCATTTGAGCAGTTCTTC. Translating gives CASSLGGQGAFEQFF.